This TCR beta chain comes out of a study of cytomegalovirus exposure and HLA in healthy donors. General study findings and limits: That first-cohort TCR clusters tended to co-occur in the roughly 130 validation repertoires was found in a later analysis. The authors confirmed in vitro that a few CMV-associated chains were specific for CMV antigens. Rarity held for most TCR sequences, but there were some public TCRs that occurred in many donors. Among TCR beta chains, those listed as cytomegalovirus-associated numbered fewer than 200.

In its sample, this clone was seen a few times. Its target is unknown. CDR1 and CDR2 (germline): SGHAT, FQNNGV. V was cut by 6 bases and J by 6 bases, with 23 bases left in between. The CDR3 contains 17 residues. This table comes from immunoSEQ multiplex PCR, and its TCRdb copy is limited to in-frame clones, with some not included. The sample has under 100,000 clones; 90% to 97% are singletons. The chain recombines TRBV11-2 with TRBJ2-2; tentatively, D is TRBD2 (5 bases). The sequence was obtained from a woman between 18 and 30 years old in good health and CMV-seronegative. Sequencing input: PBMCs. In DNA form, the CDR3 reads TGTGCCAGCAGTTTTATACGCCTTGGGAGCCCCGCCGGGGAGCTGTTTTTT. Translated: CASSFIRLGSPAGELFF.